The clone carrying this T cell receptor beta chain was counted only a few times. Germline V lookup: CDR1 KGHDR, CDR2 SFDVKD. The V end lost 1 base, the J end lost 7 bases, and 7 bases lay between the germline ends. This CDR3 has 13 amino acids. The sample belongs to a study of T-cell memory formation after mild COVID-19. From the 5' RACE reads, TCRdb called clonotypes with MiXCR, one entry per CDR3 protein. The sample has roughly 300,000 distinct CDR3 sequences, 12% to 15% seen once. Sequenced sample: PBMCs or a T cell subset sorted from them (not recorded which). The rearrangement joins TRBV24-1 to TRBJ2-1; D unclear. The source is a man younger than 35 who had mild COVID-19 (a few samples of this study predate the infection). Cell type and time point are not known. CDR3 residues: CATSDLFTNEQFF. CDR3 coding DNA: TGTGCCACCAGTGATTTATTTACGAATGAGCAGTTCTTC.